One sample yielded the 32 T cell receptor beta chains listed below, sequenced in a study of naive and memory T cell subsets. Study-wide results and caveats: A few larger clonotypes appeared in naive repertoires, especially CD8, possibly memory cells re-expressing CD45RA.

Their antigens are not known. Two oligonucleotides, mixed equimolar, formed the beta constant-region primer covering TRBC1 and TRBC2. Ligated cDNA was amplified by four rounds of PCR with nested alpha and beta constant-region primers and SP2. In TCRdb, the UMI-ligation and nested PCR reads were re-called with MiXCR into one record per CDR3 protein. The sample yields approximately 140,000 distinct CDR3 sequences, around 21% seen once. Sequencing was performed on naive CD8+ T cells from blood. Receptors were obtained from a human donor in good health.

This sequence joins TRBV29-1 and TRBJ2-7; tentative D call: TRBD1 (6 bases). The CDR3 runs to 13 residues. CDR1 is SQVTM and CDR2 is ANQGSEA in the germline V gene. V lost 3 bases and J lost 1, with 10 bases in between. The CDR3 reads CSVDSTGSYEQYF. CDR3 nucleotides: TGCAGCGTTGATAGTACAGGGTCCTACGAGCAGTACTTC.

The J gene is TRBJ2-7, the V gene TRBV12-3 or TRBV12-4; D uncertain. Trimming removed 2 bases at V and 8 bases at J, with 13 bases between. The CDR3 extends over 13 amino acids. In nucleotides, the CDR3 is TGTGCCAGCAGTTTATCCCACGCGGTCAAGCAGTACTTC. It is translated as CASSLSHAVKQYF.

This sequence joins TRBV6-5 and TRBJ2-3, with D uncertain. The CDR3 loop spans 11 amino acids. Germline V gene lookup returns CDR1 MNHEY and CDR2 SVGAGI. V lost 2 bases to trimming and J lost 6 bases, with 3 bases between them. CDR3 sequence: CASSYEDTQYF. The DNA of the CDR3 is TGTGCCAGCAGTTACGAGGATACGCAGTATTTT.

This clonotype was detected a few times. The chain links TRBV27 to TRBJ2-3, with unresolved D. Germline CDR1 reads MNHEY; CDR2 reads SMNVEV (reference sequence). The CDR3 length is 13 residues. The V end was cut by 2 bases, the J end by 2 bases, with 5 bases between. CDR3 protein: CASSLADTDTQYF. CDR3 nucleotide sequence: TGTGCCAGCAGTTTAGCTGACACAGATACGCAGTATTTT.

The chain combines TRBV24-1 with TRBJ2-1, with D perhaps matching TRBD2 (6 bases). Germline CDR1 is KGHDR and CDR2 is SFDVKD. The CDR3 extends over 18 amino acids. Between the trimmed V and J ends, which lost 4 bases and 8 bases, there was a span of 26 bases. This CDR3 is CATSEATGGGNLWDEQFF. CDR3 DNA: TGTGCCACCAGTGAGGCTACAGGTGGGGGGAATCTTTGGGATGAGCAGTTCTTC.

This clonotype was counted a few times. The V gene is TRBV27, the J gene TRBJ2-7; 11 bases are a match to TRBD2. There are 14 residues in the CDR3. The ends lost 5 bases at V and 2 bases at J; junction bases unmatched: 2. Per germline, CDR1 MNHEY and CDR2 SMNVEV (reference sequence). This CDR3 is CASSISGRAYEQYF. In nucleotides, the CDR3 is TGTGCCAGCAGTATTAGCGGGAGGGCCTACGAGCAGTACTTC.

This clonotype was found a few times. The J gene is TRBJ1-5, the V gene TRBV12-3 or TRBV12-4, with a weak D call TRBD1 (5 bases). With 7 bases removed from V and 6 bases from J, the gap between germline ends came to 16 bases. This CDR3 is built from 14 residues. The CDR3 coding sequence is TGTGCCAGCACCTTAGGAGGGGCAGGTCAGCCCCAGCATTTT. Translation gives CASTLGGAGQPQHF.

There are a few counts of this clonotype. The rearrangement links TRBV5-1 to TRBJ2-1; D remains unclear. This CDR3 is 14 amino acids long. V was trimmed by 4 bases and J by 4 bases, leaving 12 bases between them. Germline-derived CDR1 and CDR2 are SGHRS and YFSETQ. In nucleotides, the CDR3 is TGCGCCAGCAGCCCGCCTCCTGTATACAATGAGCAGTTCTTC. It codes for CASSPPPVYNEQFF.

Written as DNA, the CDR3 is TGCGCCAGCAGCCAAGAATCGGGCTACGAGCAGTACTTC. It codes for CASSQESGYEQYF. The chain uses TRBV4-3 and TRBJ2-7; D not resolved. The germline CDR1 and CDR2 sequences are LGHNA and YSLEER. V gave up 0 bases and J gave up 3 bases, with 6 bases separating them. The CDR3 runs to 13 residues.

This clonotype showed up just a few times. The chain couples TRBV4-1 to TRBJ1-4; weak D call: TRBD1 (5 bases). Trimming cost V 3 bases and J 13 bases, with 12 bases left between them. Germline CDR1 reads MGHRA; CDR2 reads YSYEKL. The CDR3 length is 12 residues. CDR3 nucleotides: TGCGCCAGCAGCCATGTTCAGGGCGGACTGTTTTTT. Translation gives CASSHVQGGLFF.

This clonotype was observed many times. The chain recombines TRBV20-1 with TRBJ1-6; D unclear. The V gene lost 4 bases and the J gene lost 10 bases, with 14 bases spanning the gap. The CDR3 is 13 residues long. CDR1 and CDR2 from the germline V gene are DFQATT and SNEGSKA (reference sequence). For the CDR3, the DNA is TGCAGTGCTAACGGACCGTTGGGCTCACCCCTCCACTTT. This sequence encodes CSANGPLGSPLHF.

This clonotype was counted a few times. V is TRBV9 and J is TRBJ1-1; D remains ambiguous. V was pared by 2 bases and J by 7 bases, with 12 bases between. The CDR3 loop spans 13 amino acids. Germline CDR1 reads SGDLS; CDR2 reads YYNGEE. CDR3 region: CASSVTAGLEAFF. The CDR3 DNA is TGTGCCAGCAGCGTTACAGCAGGACTTGAAGCTTTCTTT.

The chain joins TRBV10-3 to TRBJ1-1; D gene ambiguous. V lost 6 bases to trimming and J lost 3 bases, with 11 bases between them. Germline V gene sequence: CDR1 ENHRY, CDR2 SYGVKD. This CDR3 has 13 residues. CDR3 sequence: CAIRYSRDTEAFF. The CDR3 DNA follows: TGTGCCATCAGATATAGTCGGGACACTGAAGCTTTCTTT.

This clonotype occurred a few times. J is TRBJ2-7 and V is TRBV6-2 or TRBV6-3; 9 nucleotides line up with TRBD1. In germline, CDR1 is MNHEY, CDR2 SVGEGT. Trimming took 6 bases from V and 4 from J; bases not matched to a gene: 10. CDR3 length equals 15 residues. The CDR3 sequence: CASSPHRDREYEQYF. DNA for the CDR3: TGTGCCAGCAGCCCCCATCGGGACAGGGAGTACGAGCAGTACTTC.

The gene calls are TRBV6-6 and TRBJ2-1; D remains unclear. The CDR3 extends over 15 amino acids. Germline V gene data show CDR1 as MNHNY and CDR2 as SVGAGI (reference sequence). V lost 2 bases and J lost 5, with 13 bases in between. CDR3 in amino acids: CASSYSVGKDNEQFF. The DNA of the CDR3 is TGTGCCAGCAGTTACAGCGTAGGGAAAGACAATGAGCAGTTCTTC.

This clonotype was picked up a small number of times. The chain couples TRBV5-5 to TRBJ2-7; the match to TRBD1 covers 7 bases. The CDR3 totals 15 residues. Trimming removed 4 bases from V and 2 bases from J; junction bases left unmatched: 9. Germline V lookup: CDR1 SGHKS, CDR2 YYEKEE (reference sequence). CDR3 DNA sequence: TGTGCCAGCAGCCCGAGACAGGGTCAGACCTACGAGCAGTACTTC. Amino acids: CASSPRQGQTYEQYF.

This clonotype was found a few times. V gene TRBV7-9 combines with J gene TRBJ1-1, with D perhaps matching TRBD1 (6 bases). With 0 bases removed from V and 9 bases from J, the gap between germline ends came to 8 bases. This CDR3 comprises 12 residues. Germline values: CDR1 SEHNR, CDR2 FQNEAQ (reference sequence). This chain's CDR3 is CASSLADRQAFF. In DNA, the CDR3 is TGTGCCAGCAGCTTAGCAGACAGGCAAGCTTTCTTT. The full variable domain, in which reference TRBV7-9 and TRBJ1-1 provide the parts outside the CDR3, is DTGVSQNPRHKITKRGQNVTFRCDPISEHNRLYWYRQTLGQGPEFLTYFQNEAQLEKSRLLSDRFSAERPKGSFSTLEIQRTEQGDSAMYLCASSLADRQAFFGQGTRLTVV.

The chain has TRBV24-1 and TRBJ2-2; D might be TRBD1 (5 bases). Germline CDR1 is KGHDR and CDR2 is SFDVKD. The CDR3 consists of 15 residues. V gave up 5 bases and J gave up 1 base, with 10 bases separating them. The DNA for the CDR3 is TGTGCCACCAGTGCCTTGACAGAGAACACCGGGGAGCTGTTTTTT. Translation: CATSALTENTGELFF.

The table lists this clonotype with a few counts. The chain recombines TRBV6-6 with TRBJ1-5, with D hard to call. The CDR3 has 15 residues. V shed 7 bases and J shed 4 bases, with 17 bases lying between them. Germline V gene sequence: CDR1 MNHNY, CDR2 SVGAGI (reference sequence). The DNA for the CDR3 is TGTGCCAGCACCCCGCCCCAGGAGATTAATCAGCCCCAGCATTTT. Translation gives CASTPPQEINQPQHF.

The V gene is TRBV13, the J gene TRBJ2-1; no clear D gene. There are 11 residues in the CDR3. The ends were cut back, 5 bases at V and 10 bases at J, with 9 bases in the middle. Per germline, CDR1 PRHDT and CDR2 FYEKMQ (reference sequence). The CDR3 bases are TGTGCCAGCAGCGAGTCCGGGGAGCAGTTCTTC. Encoded protein: CASSESGEQFF.

This clonotype was detected a few times. The V and J genes are TRBV29-1 and TRBJ2-1; D gene uncertain. The CDR3 covers 14 residues. Trimming took 2 bases from V and 0 from J, leaving 8 bases between them. Per the germline V gene, CDR1 is SQVTM and CDR2 is ANQGSEA. The CDR3 here is CSVETQNSYNEQFF. The CDR3 DNA sequence: TGCAGCGTTGAAACGCAGAACTCCTACAATGAGCAGTTCTTC.

A few counts support this clonotype. The CDR3 reads CASSSGQAQAFF. In DNA form, the CDR3 reads TGTGCCAGCAGTTCAGGACAGGCACAAGCTTTCTTT. J is TRBJ1-1 and V is TRBV27; 7 bases align to TRBD1. CDR1 is MNHEY and CDR2 is SMNVEV in the germline V gene (reference sequence). Unmatched junction bases numbered 5, after V lost 4 bases and J lost 9 bases. The CDR3 consists of 12 residues.

This clonotype has more than one count but fewer than ten. The V and J genes are TRBV6-2 or TRBV6-3 and TRBJ2-2; D is perhaps TRBD1 or TRBD2 (5 bases each). Trimming took off 2 bases at V and 2 bases at J, with 6 bases between the two ends. This CDR3 region has 14 residues. Looked up from germline, CDR1 is MNHEY and CDR2 is SVGEGT. DNA of the CDR3: TGTGCCAGCAGTTACGGGGACAACACCGGGGAGCTGTTTTTT. It translates to CASSYGDNTGELFF.

The V gene is TRBV19, the J gene TRBJ2-5; 9 nucleotides agree with TRBD1. This CDR3 comprises 12 residues. Germline V gene lookup returns CDR1 LNHDA and CDR2 SQIVND (reference sequence). With V trimmed by 9 bases and J by 4 bases, 3 bases remained unmatched. The CDR3: CASRQGGETQYF. The DNA of the CDR3 is TGTGCCAGCCGACAGGGGGGAGAGACCCAGTACTTC.

The rearrangement uses TRBV24-1 and TRBJ2-2, with a weak D call TRBD1 (5 bases). The CDR3 contains 14 residues. Per the germline V gene, CDR1 is KGHDR and CDR2 is SFDVKD. Trimming removed 9 bases from V and 0 bases from J, with 10 bases in between. The DNA for the CDR3 is TGTGCCACCTCTGACAGAGCGAACACCGGGGAGCTGTTTTTT. Protein sequence: CATSDRANTGELFF.

The chain recombines TRBV6-2 or TRBV6-3 with TRBJ1-1, with 11 bases that match TRBD1. The CDR3 has 14 amino acids. With V trimmed by 6 bases and J by 6 bases, 6 bases remained unmatched. In germline, CDR1 is MNHEY, CDR2 SVGEGT. CDR3 region: CASRWTGGRSEAFF. The CDR3 bases are TGTGCCAGCAGATGGACAGGGGGCAGGTCTGAAGCTTTCTTT.

This chain joins TRBV29-1 and TRBJ2-7, with TRBD2 identical over 8 bases. The trim removed 0 bases at V and 6 bases at J, leaving 7 bases unmatched. From germline, CDR1 is SQVTM and CDR2 ANQGSEA. The CDR3 length is 14 residues. CDR3 region: CSVEETSGRVEQYF. The DNA of the CDR3 is TGCAGCGTTGAAGAAACAAGCGGGAGAGTCGAGCAGTACTTC.

In its sample, this clonotype was seen many times. The chain recombines TRBV12-3 or TRBV12-4 with TRBJ1-1; D may be TRBD1 (6 bases). The CDR3 spans 12 residues. V was clipped by 6 bases and J by 4 bases, with 9 bases between them. The CDR3 sequence: CASSQGGTEAFF. CDR3 in DNA: TGTGCCAGCAGCCAAGGGGGCACTGAAGCTTTCTTT.

The chain is built from TRBV11-1 and TRBJ2-5; no firm D call. Germline CDR1 reads SGHAT; CDR2 reads FQDESV (reference sequence). V lost 5 bases and J 2 bases, leaving 15 bases between the germline ends. The CDR3 runs to 15 residues. Here the CDR3 reads CASSQDPDLQETQYF. CDR3 DNA sequence: TGTGCCAGCAGCCAAGACCCCGACCTACAAGAGACCCAGTACTTC.

This clonotype was counted at least ten times. The V and J genes are TRBV30 and TRBJ2-7; 8 bases fit TRBD2. Germline CDR1 and CDR2: GTSNPN and SVGIG (reference sequence). The CDR3 contains 14 residues. V trimming: 1 base; J trimming: 1 base; junction bases outside the gene matches: 3. The CDR3 reads CAWSASGGSYEQYF. The CDR3 DNA is TGTGCCTGGAGTGCGAGCGGGGGATCCTACGAGCAGTACTTC.

The CDR3 DNA follows: TGTGCCAGCACCTGGGGGCACCAAGAGACCCAGTACTTC. It yields the protein CASTWGHQETQYF. This chain connects TRBV12-3 or TRBV12-4 to TRBJ2-5; a weak D match, TRBD1 (6 bases). Trimming left V 7 bases short and J 0 bases short, with 9 bases between. CDR3 length: 13 amino acids.

This clonotype was detected only a few times. CDR3 DNA: TGTGCCAGCAGTCCCGGGGACAGGGGGCCCAACACCGGGGAGCTGTTTTTT. Translated: CASSPGDRGPNTGELFF. The chain recombines TRBV6-5 with TRBJ2-2; TRBD1 aligns across 12 bases. The V gene end was trimmed by 5 bases and the J gene end by 2 bases; junction bases not matched to a gene: 6. CDR3 length equals 17 residues. CDR1 is MNHEY and CDR2 is SVGAGI in the germline V gene.